This T cell receptor beta chain was identified in a study of Ad26.COV2.S vaccination and SARS-CoV-2 variants. Repertoires were generated with immunoSEQ multiplex PCR, while TCRdb's copy carries only in-frame clones and drops some. The sample holds 350,000 to 550,000 clones, 75% to 90% seen once. Germline V CDR1 and CDR2: SGHNT, YENEEA. The CDR3 is made up of 14 amino acids. Losses at the gene ends were 9 bases for V and 2 bases for J; bases not matched to a gene: 7. Documented treatment: about 20 received Ad26.COV2.S at low or high dose, single or two shots; about 5 received placebo; per-sample allocation not given. On day 63 after the first injection, vaccine and placebo recipients gave samples.

This sequence joins TRBV11-3 and TRBJ2-3; 8 bases are shared with TRBD1. This material consisted of peripheral blood, taken in a trial of Ad26.COV2.S vaccine versus placebo. The clonotype comes from a person between 18 and 60 years old who received the Ad26.COV2.S COVID-19 vaccine or a placebo. The CDR3 DNA sequence: TGTGCCAGTTCCAGGGGGCGGGCCACAGATACGCAGTATTTT. Its protein is CASSRGRATDTQYF.